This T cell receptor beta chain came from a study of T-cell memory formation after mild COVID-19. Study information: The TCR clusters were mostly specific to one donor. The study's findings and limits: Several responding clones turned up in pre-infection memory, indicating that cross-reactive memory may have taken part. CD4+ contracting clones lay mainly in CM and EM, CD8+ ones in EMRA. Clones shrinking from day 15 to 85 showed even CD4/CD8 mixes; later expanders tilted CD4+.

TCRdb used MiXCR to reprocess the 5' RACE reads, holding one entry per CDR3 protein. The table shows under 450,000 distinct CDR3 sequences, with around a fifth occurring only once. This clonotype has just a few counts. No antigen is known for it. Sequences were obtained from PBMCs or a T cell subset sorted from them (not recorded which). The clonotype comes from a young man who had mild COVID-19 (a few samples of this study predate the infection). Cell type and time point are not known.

The CDR3 spells CATSSRGGPDTQYF. In nucleotides, the CDR3 is TGTGCCACCAGCAGTCGGGGGGGCCCAGATACGCAGTATTTT. The chain employs TRBV15 and TRBJ2-3, with TRBD2 matching over 8 bases. Germline CDR1 LNHNV, CDR2 YYDKDF (reference sequence). After removal of 3 bases from V and 4 bases from J, the junction contained 3 bases not matched to a gene. The CDR3 loop spans 14 amino acids.